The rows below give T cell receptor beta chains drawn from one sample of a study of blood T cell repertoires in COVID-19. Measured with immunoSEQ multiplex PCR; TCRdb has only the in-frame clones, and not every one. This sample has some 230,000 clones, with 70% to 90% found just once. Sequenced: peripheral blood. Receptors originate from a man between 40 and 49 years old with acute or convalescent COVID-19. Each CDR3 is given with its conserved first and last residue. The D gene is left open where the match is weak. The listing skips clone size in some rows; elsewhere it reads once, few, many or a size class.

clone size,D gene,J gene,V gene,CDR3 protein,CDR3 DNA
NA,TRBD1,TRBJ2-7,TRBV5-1,CASSLATGGSYEQYF,TGCGCCAGCAGCTTGGCCACAGGGGGCTCCTACGAGCAGTACTTC
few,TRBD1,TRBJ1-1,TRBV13,CASSLIQGAATEAFF,TGTGCCAGCAGCTTAATTCAGGGGGCGGCCACTGAAGCTTTCTTT
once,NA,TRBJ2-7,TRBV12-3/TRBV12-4,CASSFRGVNEQYF,TGTGCCAGCAGTTTCAGGGGGGTCAACGAGCAGTACTTC
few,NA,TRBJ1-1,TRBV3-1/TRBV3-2,CASSQHTGNTEAFF,TGTGCCAGCAGCCAACATACAGGGAACACTGAAGCTTTCTTT
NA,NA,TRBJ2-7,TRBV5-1,CASSLSPQGSGYEQYF,TGCGCCAGCAGCTTGAGCCCCCAGGGGAGTGGATACGAGCAGTACTTC
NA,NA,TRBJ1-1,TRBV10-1,CASSETGNTEAFF,TGCGCCAGCAGTGAGACGGGGAACACTGAAGCTTTCTTT
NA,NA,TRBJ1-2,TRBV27,CASSSYPRDSHYGYTF,TGTGCCAGCAGTTCCTACCCCAGAGACTCCCACTATGGCTACACCTTC
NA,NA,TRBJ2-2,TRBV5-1,CASSLGRRGNTGELFF,TGCGCCAGCAGCTTGGGACGGCGGGGGAACACCGGGGAGCTGTTTTTT
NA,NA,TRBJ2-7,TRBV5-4,CASSRDQGGSEQYF,TGTGCCAGCAGCCGGGACCAGGGGGGAAGTGAGCAGTACTTC
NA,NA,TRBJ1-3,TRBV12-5,CASGLPLGSGNTIYF,TGTGCTAGTGGTTTGCCCCTAGGCTCTGGAAACACCATATATTTT
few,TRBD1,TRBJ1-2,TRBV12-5,CASGLYRGRETYGYTF,TGTGCTAGTGGTTTGTACAGGGGGCGCGAAACCTATGGCTACACCTTC
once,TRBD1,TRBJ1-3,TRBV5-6,CASSNDREYGNTIYF,TGTGCCAGCAGCAACGACAGGGAATACGGAAACACCATATATTTT
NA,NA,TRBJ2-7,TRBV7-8,CASSLLNFGEQYF,TGTGCCAGCAGCTTGTTGAATTTCGGCGAGCAGTACTTC
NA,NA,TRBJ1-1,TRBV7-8,CASSSQNRLTNTEAFF,TGTGCCAGCAGCTCCCAGAACAGGCTAACGAACACTGAAGCTTTCTTT
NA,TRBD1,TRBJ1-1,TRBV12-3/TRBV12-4,CASRGRGRTEAFF,TGTGCCAGCAGGGGAAGGGGGCGCACTGAAGCTTTCTTT
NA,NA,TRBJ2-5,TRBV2,CASSPETTLRQETQYF,TGTGCCAGCAGTCCTGAGACAACCCTCAGGCAAGAGACCCAGTACTTC
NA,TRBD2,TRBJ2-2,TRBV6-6,CASTPLAGVTGELFF,TGTGCCAGCACCCCACTAGCGGGGGTGACCGGGGAGCTGTTTTTT
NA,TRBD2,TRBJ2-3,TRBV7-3,CASSPQSSGGPTDTQYF,TGTGCCAGCAGCCCGCAATCTAGCGGGGGGCCCACAGATACGCAGTATTTT
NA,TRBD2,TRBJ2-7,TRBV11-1,CASSFSGGGAYEQYF,TGTGCCAGCAGCTTTAGTGGCGGGGGGGCCTACGAGCAGTACTTC
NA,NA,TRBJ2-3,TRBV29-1,CSERTDTDTQYF,TGCAGCGAGCGGACGGACACAGATACGCAGTATTTT
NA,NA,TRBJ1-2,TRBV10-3,CAISESQGMGGYTF,TGTGCCATCAGTGAGTCACAGGGTATGGGGGGCTACACCTTC
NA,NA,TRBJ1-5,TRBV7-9,CASSLGRQPQHF,TGTGCCAGCAGCTTAGGCAGACAGCCCCAGCATTTT
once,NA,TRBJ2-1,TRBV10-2,CASSPLQVSYNEQFF,TGCGCCAGCAGTCCCCTACAGGTTTCTTACAATGAGCAGTTCTTC
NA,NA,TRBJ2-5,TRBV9,CASSVGVGGFEETQYF,TGTGCCAGCAGCGTAGGGGTGGGGGGATTTGAAGAGACCCAGTACTTC
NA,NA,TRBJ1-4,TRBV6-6,CASSYLEREKLFF,TGTGCCAGCAGTTACTTAGAGAGGGAAAAACTGTTTTTT
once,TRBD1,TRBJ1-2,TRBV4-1,CASSQGLGQELNGYTF,TGCGCCAGCAGCCAAGGGCTCGGACAGGAACTAAATGGCTACACCTTC
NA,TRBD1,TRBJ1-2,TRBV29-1,CSALTGIGGYTF,TGCAGCGCCTTGACAGGGATTGGTGGCTACACCTTC
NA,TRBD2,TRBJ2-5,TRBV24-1,CATSDVGLAGETQYF,TGTGCCACCAGTGACGTGGGACTAGCGGGAGAGACCCAGTACTTC
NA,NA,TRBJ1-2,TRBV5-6,CASSLGVGAHGYTF,TGTGCCAGCAGCTTGGGTGTGGGGGCCCATGGCTACACCTTC
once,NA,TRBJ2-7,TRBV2,CASIGLNYEQYF,TGTGCCAGCATCGGACTGAACTACGAGCAGTACTTC
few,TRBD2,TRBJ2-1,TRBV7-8,CASQRGQYNEQFF,TGTGCCAGTCAGCGGGGGCAATACAATGAGCAGTTCTTC
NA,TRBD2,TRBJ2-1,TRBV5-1,CASSTPSGGNSYNEQFF,TGCGCCAGCAGTACTCCTAGCGGGGGTAACTCCTACAATGAGCAGTTCTTC
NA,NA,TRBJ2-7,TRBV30,CAWATGQSYEQYF,TGTGCCTGGGCGACAGGACAGTCCTACGAGCAGTACTTC
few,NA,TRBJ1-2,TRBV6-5,CASRSGQSYSGYTF,TGTGCCAGCAGATCTGGACAGTCCTATTCTGGCTACACCTTC
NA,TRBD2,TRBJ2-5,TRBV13,CASSSPSGLAVEETQYF,TGTGCCAGCAGCTCCCCATCCGGACTAGCGGTTGAAGAGACCCAGTACTTC
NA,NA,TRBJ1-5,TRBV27,CASSLSPRGQPQHF,TGTGCCAGCAGTTTATCTCCCCGAGGCCAGCCCCAGCATTTT
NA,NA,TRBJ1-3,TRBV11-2,CASSLNGVNGNTIYF,TGTGCCAGCAGCTTAAACGGGGTAAATGGAAACACCATATATTTT
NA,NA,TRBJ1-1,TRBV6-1,CASSESGRGTEAFF,TGTGCCAGCAGTGAATCTGGTAGAGGCACTGAAGCTTTCTTT